These 8 T cell receptor beta chains were sequenced from one sample in a study of blood T cell repertoires in COVID-19. Some clones are missing from TCRdb's copy, which holds only in-frame ones; the method was immunoSEQ multiplex PCR. The data show over 400,000 clones, 75% to 90% seen once. Material: peripheral blood. The source is a woman in her thirties with active or convalescent COVID-19.

The chain employs TRBV7-2 and TRBJ1-1; D is undetermined. The CDR3 totals 19 residues. Germline V gene sequence: CDR1 SGHTA, CDR2 FQGNSA. V was pared by 1 base and J by 0 bases, with 21 bases between. CDR3 loop: CASSLGLVGQLPMNTEAFF. DNA of the CDR3: TGTGCCAGCAGCTTAGGGCTCGTGGGCCAGCTCCCCATGAACACTGAAGCTTTCTTT.

J is TRBJ2-7 and V is TRBV23-1, with 13 bases identical to TRBD2. TRBV23-1 is recorded as an ORF, its role being uncertain. This CDR3 region has 16 residues. J was trimmed by 4 bases and V by 0 bases; bases with no gene match: 3. The CDR3 protein is CASSQSGLAGRYEQYF. The DNA for the CDR3 is TGCGCCAGCAGTCAATCGGGACTAGCGGGAAGGTACGAGCAGTACTTC.

About this clone: Other DNA sequences of this sample code for an identical CDR3. V usage is TRBV19 and J usage is TRBJ1-1; D gene ambiguous. Germline values: CDR1 LNHDA, CDR2 SQIVND (reference sequence). The CDR3 loop spans 11 amino acids. V lost 7 bases to trimming and J lost 1 base, with 4 bases between them. The CDR3 sequence: CASKRNTEAFF. CDR3 nucleotide sequence: TGTGCCAGTAAGCGGAACACTGAAGCTTTCTTT.

The chain is built from TRBV18 and TRBJ1-1; the match to TRBD1 covers 11 bases. Germline V gives CDR1 KGHSH, CDR2 LQKENI. V dropped 2 bases and J dropped 6; count of bases not matched to a gene: 2. There are 14 residues in the CDR3. CDR3 DNA sequence: TGTGCCAGCTCACCAGGGACAGGGGGGCCTGAAGCTTTCTTT. This sequence encodes CASSPGTGGPEAFF. The entire variable domain, with the rest obtained from reference TRBV18 and TRBJ1-1, is as follows: NAGVMQNPRHLVRRRGQEARLRCSPMKGHSHVYWYRQLPEEGLKFMVYLQKENIIDESGMPKERFSAEFPKEGPSILRIQQVVRGDSAAYFCASSPGTGGPEAFFGQGTRLTVV.

The chain uses TRBV6-6 and TRBJ1-3; weak D call: TRBD1 (5 bases). The CDR3 has 16 residues. V was trimmed by 2 bases and J by 2 bases, leaving 13 bases between them. Germline loops: CDR1 MNHNY, CDR2 SVGAGI (reference sequence). CDR3 sequence (DNA): TGTGCCAGCAGTTACATGCCGGAGGGACCTGGAAACACCATATATTTT. It encodes CASSYMPEGPGNTIYF.

The chain links TRBV3-1 (or the pseudogene TRBV3-2) to TRBJ2-5, with D possibly matching TRBD1 (6 bases). There are 15 residues in the CDR3. Between the trimmed V and J ends, which lost 4 bases and 7 bases, there was a span of 19 bases. Germline CDR1 reads LGHDT; CDR2 reads YNNKEL (reference sequence). The CDR3 is CASSPRFIAGATQYF. As DNA, the CDR3 is TGTGCCAGCAGCCCGCGTTTCATCGCAGGGGCGACCCAGTACTTC.

The gene calls are TRBV11-2 and TRBJ2-5; D gene ambiguous. With 2 bases removed from V and 4 bases from J, the gap between germline ends came to 11 bases. This CDR3 contains 14 residues. Germline V CDR1 and CDR2: SGHAT, FQNNGV. The CDR3, as DNA: TGTGCCAGCAGCTTATTTGGCGGATTAGAGACCCAGTACTTC. It is translated as CASSLFGGLETQYF.

To note about this clone: This sample also contains other DNA sequences that code for the same CDR3. The chain links TRBV27 to TRBJ1-5; D is undetermined. The CDR3 sequence is 14 residues long. Germline CDR1 and CDR2: MNHEY and SMNVEV (reference sequence). Trimming shortened V by 0 bases and J by 6 bases, and 9 bases separated the two germline ends. This CDR3 is CASSLSGGGQPQHF. CDR3 sequence (DNA): TGTGCCAGCAGTTTATCCGGTGGTGGTCAGCCCCAGCATTTT.